This T cell receptor beta chain was sequenced for a study of human T cells and chemical hapten exposure. Study at large: From small differences in pooled library volume came most of the variation in per-sample TCR yields.

The sample's time point: pre-sensitization, week 0. Treatment specified: therapeutic diphenylcyclopropenone sensitization with weekly scalp DPC. This clonotype was observed a handful of times. TCRdb reanalysed the RACE reads using MiXCR and keeps one entry per CDR3 protein. The table has more than 250,000 distinct CDR3 sequences, around 7.7% seen once; the top ten hold 1.2%. The CDR3 is made up of 17 amino acids. CDR1 is MNHEY and CDR2 is SVGAGI in the germline V gene. V was clipped by 0 bases and J by 0 bases, with 12 bases between them. Material: whole blood, obtained in connection with sensitization to the hapten diphenylcyclopropenone (DPC). This chain joins TRBV6-5 and TRBJ1-3; no clear D gene. The TCR was taken from a man aged 18 to 29 with alopecia areata. Some clones in this sample may be carry-over from other donors' samples. The CDR3 region is CASSYSSIGPSGNTIYF. CDR3 coding DNA: TGTGCCAGCAGTTACTCGAGCATCGGCCCCTCTGGAAACACCATATATTTT.